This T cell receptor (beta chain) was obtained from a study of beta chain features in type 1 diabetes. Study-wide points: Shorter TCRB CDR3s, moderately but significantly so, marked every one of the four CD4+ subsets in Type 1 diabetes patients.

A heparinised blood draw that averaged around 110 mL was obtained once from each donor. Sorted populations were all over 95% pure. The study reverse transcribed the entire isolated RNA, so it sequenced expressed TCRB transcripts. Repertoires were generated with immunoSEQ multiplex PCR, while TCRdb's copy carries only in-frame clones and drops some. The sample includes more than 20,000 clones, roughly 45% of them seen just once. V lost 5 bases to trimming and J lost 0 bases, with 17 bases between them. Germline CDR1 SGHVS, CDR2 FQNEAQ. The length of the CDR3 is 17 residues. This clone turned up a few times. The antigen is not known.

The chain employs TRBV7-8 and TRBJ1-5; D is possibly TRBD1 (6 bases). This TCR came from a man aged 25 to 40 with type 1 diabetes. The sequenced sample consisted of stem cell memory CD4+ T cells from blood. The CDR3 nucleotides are TGTGCCAGCAGCCGAGGGGGGGCCGTTAATAGCAATCAGCCCCAGCATTTT. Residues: CASSRGGAVNSNQPQHF.